The present TCR beta chain was sequenced within a study of blood T cell repertoires in COVID-19. Whole-study context: COVID-19 samples collected from the United States, Italy and Spain covered acute and convalescent phases. T cells, B-cell-depleted T cells, or PBMCs supplied cDNA or gDNA.

Authors' data handling: Amplifying reference gene primers gave estimates of nucleated cell counts. Some clones are missing from TCRdb's copy, which holds only in-frame ones; the method was immunoSEQ multiplex PCR. The DNA gave D and trimming, while V, J and clone size come from that table. The table has some 180,000 clones, roughly 80% seen once; the top ten hold under 7%. Patients at the Seattle site were enrolled during active infection and followed longitudinally. The germline CDR1 and CDR2 sequences are MNHNS and SASEGT. With 3 bases clipped from V and 7 bases from J, the junction kept 5 bases outside the gene matches. The CDR3 runs 14 residues.

This chain links TRBV6-1 with TRBJ2-2; 7 nucleotides line up with TRBD1. The sample consisted of peripheral blood. The sequence was collected from a middle-aged woman with COVID-19, enrolled during active disease. As DNA, the CDR3 is TGTGCCAGCAGTGACAGACAGGGTGGCGGGGAGCTGTTTTTT. The encoded protein is CASSDRQGGGELFF.